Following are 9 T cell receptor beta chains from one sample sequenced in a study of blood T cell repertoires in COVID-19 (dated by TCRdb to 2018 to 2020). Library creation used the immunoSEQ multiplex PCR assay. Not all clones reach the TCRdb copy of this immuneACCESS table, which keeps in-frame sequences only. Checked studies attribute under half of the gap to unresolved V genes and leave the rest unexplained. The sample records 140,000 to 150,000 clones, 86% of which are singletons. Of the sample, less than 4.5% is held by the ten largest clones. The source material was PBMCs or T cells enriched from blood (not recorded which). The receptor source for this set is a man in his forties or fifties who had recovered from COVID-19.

For the CDR3, the DNA is TGTGCCATCAGTGTTAGCCAGCAAGAGACCCAGTACTTC. This gives the protein CAISVSQQETQYF. V and J are TRBV10-3 and TRBJ2-5; D gene uncertain. V was shortened by 4 bases and J by 2 bases, with 8 bases between the two germline ends. Germline values: CDR1 ENHRY, CDR2 SYGVKD. There are 13 residues in the CDR3.

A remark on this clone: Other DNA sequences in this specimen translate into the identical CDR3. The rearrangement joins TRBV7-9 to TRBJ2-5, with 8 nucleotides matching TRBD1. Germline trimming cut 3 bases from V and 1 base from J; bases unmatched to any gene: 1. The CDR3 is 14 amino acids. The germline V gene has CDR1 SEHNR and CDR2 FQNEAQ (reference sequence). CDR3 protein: CASSFGQGQETQYF. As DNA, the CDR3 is TGTGCCAGCAGCTTTGGACAGGGCCAAGAGACCCAGTACTTC.

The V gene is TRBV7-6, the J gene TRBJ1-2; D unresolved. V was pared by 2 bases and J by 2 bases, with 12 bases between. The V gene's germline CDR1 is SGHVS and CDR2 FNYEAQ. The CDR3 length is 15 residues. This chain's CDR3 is CASSLISGSNYGYTF. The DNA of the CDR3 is TGTGCCAGCAGCTTAATCAGTGGTTCAAACTATGGCTACACCTTC. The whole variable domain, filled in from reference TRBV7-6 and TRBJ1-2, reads GAGVSQSPRYKVTKRGQDVALRCDPISGHVSLYWYRQALGQGPEFLTYFNYEAQQDKSGLPNDRFSAERPEGSISTLTIQRTEQRDSAMYRCASSLISGSNYGYTFGSGTRLTVV.

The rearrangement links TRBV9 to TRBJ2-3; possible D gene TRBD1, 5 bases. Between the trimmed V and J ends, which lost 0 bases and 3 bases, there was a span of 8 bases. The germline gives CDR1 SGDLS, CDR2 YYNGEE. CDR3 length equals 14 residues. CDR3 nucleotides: TGTGCCAGCAGCGTAGAGGCAGGGACAGATACGCAGTATTTT. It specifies CASSVEAGTDTQYF.

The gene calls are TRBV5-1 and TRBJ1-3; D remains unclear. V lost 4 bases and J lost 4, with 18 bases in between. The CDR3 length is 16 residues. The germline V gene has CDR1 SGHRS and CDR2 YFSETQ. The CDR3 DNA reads TGCGCCAGCAGCACTACCTCGGAGGCGGGAGGAAACACCATATATTTT. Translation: CASSTTSEAGGNTIYF.

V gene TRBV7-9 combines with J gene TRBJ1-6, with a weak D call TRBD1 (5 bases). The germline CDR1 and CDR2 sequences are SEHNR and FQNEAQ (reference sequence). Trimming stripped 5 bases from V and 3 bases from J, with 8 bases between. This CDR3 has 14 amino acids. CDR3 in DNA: TGTGCCAGCAGCGGAGACAGCTATAATTCACCCCTCCACTTT. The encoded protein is CASSGDSYNSPLHF.

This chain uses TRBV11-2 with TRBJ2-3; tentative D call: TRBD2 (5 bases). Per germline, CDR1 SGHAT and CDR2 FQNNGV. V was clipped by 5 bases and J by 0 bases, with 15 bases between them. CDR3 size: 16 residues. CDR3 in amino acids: CASSRGFGASTDTQYF. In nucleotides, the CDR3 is TGTGCCAGCAGCCGCGGGTTCGGAGCTAGCACAGATACGCAGTATTTT. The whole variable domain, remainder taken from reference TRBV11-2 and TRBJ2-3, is EAGVAQSPRYKIIEKRQSVAFWCNPISGHATLYWYQQILGQGPKLLIQFQNNGVVDDSQLPKDRFSAERLKGVDSTLKIQPAKLEDSAVYLCASSRGFGASTDTQYFGPGTRLTVL.

The CDR3 reads CASQKTLNPVGGTYGETTDTQYF. DNA for the CDR3: TGTGCCAGCCAAAAAACATTAAACCCCGTCGGCGGGACTTATGGGGAAACCACAGATACGCAGTATTTT. V gene TRBV27 combines with J gene TRBJ2-3; TRBD2 might be the D (6 bases). CDR3 length: 23 amino acids. CDR1 and CDR2 from the germline V gene are MNHEY and SMNVEV (reference sequence). Trimming shortened V by 8 bases and J by 2 bases, and 41 bases separated the two germline ends.

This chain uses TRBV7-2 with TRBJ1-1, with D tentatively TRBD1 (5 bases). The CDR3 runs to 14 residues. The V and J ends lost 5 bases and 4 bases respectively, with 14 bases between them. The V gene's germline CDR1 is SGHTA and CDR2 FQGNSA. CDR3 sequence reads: CASSPPGGFTEAFF. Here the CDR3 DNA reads TGTGCCAGCAGCCCCCCCGGGGGTTTCACTGAAGCTTTCTTT.